The next 20 T cell receptor beta chains were all read from a single sample in a study of blood T cells in healthy people across ages (dated by TCRdb to between 2014 and 2017). The library came from 5' RACE. The instrument given in TCRdb is Illumina HiSeq 2500. A second PCR of about 6 to 12 cycles was run with a J-beta primer mix and a sample-barcoded 5' primer. TCRdb reran the public reads through fastp at Q25 and MiXCR, keeping productive beta chains. One record per CDR3 amino acid sequence lists the most common genes and DNA. Recorded for this sample are roughly 680,000 distinct CDR3 sequences; about 51% of them occurred a single time. The ten largest account for around an eighth of the sample. Sequenced material: blood. These receptors were taken from a woman older than 75 in good health.

Regarding this clonotype: A much larger clone differs by one base, so this may be a read error. The gene calls are TRBV6-6 and TRBJ1-6; no clear D gene. The V gene lost 7 bases and the J gene lost 7 bases, with 14 bases spanning the gap. The CDR3 runs 14 residues. In germline, CDR1 is MNHNY, CDR2 SVGAGI (reference sequence). CDR3 in amino acids: CASNPGRLNSPLHF. CDR3 in DNA: TGTGCCAGCAACCCCGGACGGTTGAATTCACCCCTCCACTTT.

This clonotype has just a few counts. The chain combines TRBV12-3 or TRBV12-4 with TRBJ1-2; the D is unclear. The ends were cut back, 4 bases at V and 4 bases at J, with 7 bases in the middle. CDR3 length: 12 amino acids. Written as DNA, the CDR3 is TGTGCCAGCAGTTCGGAGAGCTATGGCTACACCTTC. Protein sequence: CASSSESYGYTF.

This chain joins TRBV14 and TRBJ2-3, with D possibly matching TRBD2 (5 bases). The V and J ends lost 0 bases and 6 bases respectively, with 19 bases between them. The CDR3 loop spans 17 amino acids. CDR1 is SGHDN, CDR2 FVKESK, per germline. The CDR3 spells CASSQERWEPVGDTQYF. The CDR3 bases are TGTGCCAGCAGCCAAGAACGATGGGAGCCCGTGGGGGATACGCAGTATTTT.

In its sample, this clonotype was seen many times. The chain carries TRBV4-2 and TRBJ2-3; 12 bases fit TRBD2. Germline V gene lookup returns CDR1 LGHNA and CDR2 YNFKEQ. Germline trimming cut 0 bases from V and 2 bases from J; bases unmatched to any gene: 3. CDR3 length: 17 residues. CDR3 loop: CASSQELAGGYTDTQYF. CDR3 coding DNA: TGTGCCAGCAGCCAAGAACTAGCGGGGGGATACACAGATACGCAGTATTTT.

The chain couples TRBV15 to TRBJ1-2; D ambiguous. V was pared by 3 bases and J by 1 base, with 12 bases between. CDR3 length equals 15 residues. The germline gives CDR1 LNHNV, CDR2 YYDKDF (reference sequence). The CDR3 sequence is CATSRDRALNYGYTF. In DNA form, the CDR3 reads TGTGCCACCAGCAGGGACCGAGCCCTTAACTATGGCTACACCTTC.

This clonotype was detected many times. This chain joins TRBV7-9 and TRBJ2-5, with D unclear. Germline V gene data show CDR1 as SEHNR and CDR2 as FQNEAQ (reference sequence). Between the trimmed V and J ends, which lost 3 bases and 0 bases, there was a span of 8 bases. The CDR3 covers 14 residues. CDR3: CASSFHKDQETQYF. CDR3 nucleotide sequence: TGTGCCAGCAGCTTTCACAAGGACCAAGAGACCCAGTACTTC.

This rearrangement joins TRBV25-1 to TRBJ2-1; 7 bases agree with TRBD1. The J call could be wrong; TRBJ2-7 is a better fit for the DNA end. Per germline, CDR1 MGHDK and CDR2 SYGVNS. This CDR3 comprises 16 residues. CDR3 bases: TGTGCCAGCAGTCCTGACAGGGTCAGCGCCTACAATGAGCAGTACTTC. It codes for CASSPDRVSAYNEQYF.

This sequence joins TRBV2 and TRBJ1-4; TRBD1 might be the D (5 bases). Per the germline V gene, CDR1 is SNHLY and CDR2 is FYNNEI. The V and J ends lost 6 bases and 8 bases respectively, with 19 bases between them. The CDR3 has 15 amino acids. The CDR3 loop reads CASRSSGTLGEKLFF. The CDR3 DNA reads as TGTGCCAGCAGGTCTTCGGGGACCTTGGGAGAAAAACTGTTTTTT.

This clonotype was counted a few times. The V and J genes are TRBV7-2 and TRBJ1-1; D might be TRBD1 (5 bases). Per the germline V gene, CDR1 is SGHTA and CDR2 is FQGNSA. This CDR3 has 14 residues. Trimming took 1 base from V and 4 from J, leaving 10 bases between them. The CDR3 bases are TGTGCCAGCAGCTTAGAAGGGGAAAGCACTGAAGCTTTCTTT. Its protein product is CASSLEGESTEAFF.

This clonotype was seen a few times. The chain is built from TRBV20-1 and TRBJ1-1, with no clear D. Trimming took off 3 bases at V and 1 base at J, with 15 bases between the two ends. The CDR3 has 15 amino acids. The germline CDR1 and CDR2 sequences are DFQATT and SNEGSKA (reference sequence). In DNA form, the CDR3 reads TGCAGTGCTAGCCCCATACAGAGCCCGAACACTGAAGCTTTCTTT. This codes for CSASPIQSPNTEAFF.

At least ten counts were recorded for this clonotype. The chain couples TRBV20-1 to TRBJ2-3, with 9 bases identical to TRBD1. V lost 0 bases, J lost 4 bases, and 5 bases stayed unmatched. The CDR3 is 15 amino acids. Germline V gives CDR1 DFQATT, CDR2 SNEGSKA (reference sequence). The CDR3, as DNA: TGCAGTGCTAGAGACGACAGGGGGACTTCAGATACGCAGTATTTT. This gives the protein CSARDDRGTSDTQYF.

Comments on this clonotype: At one end, the junction sequence differs from germline, possibly due to a read error. The CDR3 nucleotides read TGTGCCAGCAGTGTCCAGGGCACCTATGGCTACATCTTC. This codes for CASSVQGTYGYIF. The chain uses TRBV27 and TRBJ1-2; weak D call: TRBD1 (5 bases). The CDR3 extends over 13 amino acids. Germline loops: CDR1 MNHEY, CDR2 SMNVEV (reference sequence).

This clonotype was counted ten times or more. The gene calls are TRBV12-3 or TRBV12-4 and TRBJ2-7, with D possibly being TRBD2 (5 bases). CDR3 length equals 14 residues. V dropped 2 bases and J dropped 4 bases, with 12 bases sitting between them. The CDR3 DNA is TGTGCCAGCAGTTTATTGAGAGGGCGGTACGAGCAGTACTTC. It translates to CASSLLRGRYEQYF.

This clonotype has a single count. At one end the junction does not follow the germline gene, possibly because of a read error. The J gene is TRBJ1-1, the V gene TRBV5-1; D not certain. Per germline, CDR1 SGHRS and CDR2 YFSETQ. This CDR3 is built from 14 residues. The CDR3 sequence: CTSSVDPLNTEAFF. In DNA, the CDR3 is TGCACCAGCAGCGTGGATCCGTTGAACACTGAAGCTTTCTTT.

The chain employs TRBV9 and TRBJ1-2; no firm D call. Germline V gene data show CDR1 as SGDLS and CDR2 as YYNGEE. Trimming stripped 0 bases from V and 8 bases from J, with 11 bases between. CDR3 length equals 13 residues. CDR3 in amino acids: CASSVVAAIGYTF. CDR3 DNA: TGTGCCAGCAGCGTAGTGGCTGCTATAGGCTACACCTTC.

This clonotype was seen a handful of times. This rearrangement joins TRBV14 to TRBJ2-3, with D hard to call. The length of the CDR3 is 11 residues. Per germline, CDR1 SGHDN and CDR2 FVKESK. V lost 1 base, J lost 8 bases, and 4 bases lay in between. The CDR3 reads CASSQVLTQYF. The CDR3 DNA sequence: TGTGCCAGCAGCCAAGTCCTTACGCAGTATTTT. Looking up the rest from reference TRBV14 and TRBJ2-3 gives the full variable domain: EAGVTQFPSHSVIEKGQTVTLRCDPISGHDNLYWYRRVMGKEIKFLLHFVKESKQDESGMPNNRFLAERTGGTYSTLKVQPAELEDSGVYFCASSQVLTQYFGPGTRLTVL.

The rearrangement joins TRBV4-2 to TRBJ1-2; D may be TRBD1 (5 bases). The V gene's germline CDR1 is LGHNA and CDR2 YNFKEQ. This CDR3 has 15 residues. Trimming removed 4 bases from V and 7 bases from J, with 19 bases in between. The chain's CDR3 is CASSRGVRESCGYTF. The CDR3 bases are TGTGCCAGCAGCCGAGGGGTCCGGGAGAGCTGTGGCTACACCTTC.

This clonotype came up many times. The chain has TRBV28 and TRBJ2-7; the match to TRBD1 covers 9 bases. The CDR3 has 15 residues. The germline gives CDR1 MDHEN, CDR2 SYDVKM. The J segment lost 1 base and the V segment lost 6 bases, leaving 7 bases of the junction unmatched. For the CDR3, the DNA is TGTGCCAGCAGCTTGCCCGGGACAGGGTCCTACGAGCAGTACTTC. Its protein is CASSLPGTGSYEQYF.

V and J are TRBV5-6 and TRBJ1-6, with unresolved D. Trimming took off 2 bases at V and 7 bases at J, with 10 bases between the two ends. This CDR3 region has 14 residues. In germline, CDR1 is SGHDT, CDR2 YYEEEE. Here the CDR3 reads CASSFPDRNSPLHF. The CDR3, as DNA: TGTGCCAGCAGCTTTCCGGATCGGAATTCACCCCTCCACTTT.

This clonotype was seen at least ten times. The chain couples TRBV20-1 to TRBJ1-2; a possible D gene is TRBD1 (5 bases). Germline values: CDR1 DFQATT, CDR2 SNEGSKA (reference sequence). CDR3 size: 13 residues. The V end was cut by 2 bases, the J end by 7 bases, with 14 bases between. CDR3 in DNA: TGCAGTGCTAGAAGTGACGGGGGGGGTGGCTACACCTTC. Encoded protein: CSARSDGGGGYTF.